The 16 T cell receptor beta chains in this list originate from one sample, sequenced in a study of cytomegalovirus exposure and HLA in healthy donors. TCRdb's table, derived via immunoSEQ multiplex PCR, lists solely in-frame clones and lacks some. The table lists more than 200,000 clones, roughly 84% of them singletons. Sequencing was carried out using PBMCs. All receptors come from a man aged 18 to 29 in good health and CMV-seropositive.

The rearrangement links TRBV5-4 to TRBJ1-3; 8 bases align to TRBD1. The CDR3 covers 15 residues. The J segment lost 0 bases and the V segment lost 4 bases, leaving 3 bases of the junction unmatched. CDR1 and CDR2 from the germline V gene are SGHNT and YYREEE (reference sequence). CDR3 amino acids: CASSQGQASGNTIYF. For the CDR3, the DNA is TGTGCCAGCAGCCAGGGACAGGCCTCTGGAAACACCATATATTTT.

V gene TRBV5-1 combines with J gene TRBJ2-5, with a weak D call TRBD1 (5 bases). With 1 base removed from V and 1 base from J, the gap between germline ends came to 11 bases. Germline V gene data show CDR1 as SGHRS and CDR2 as YFSETQ. This CDR3 spans 15 amino acids. CDR3 loop: CASSLIWGGQETQYF. The DNA of the CDR3 is TGCGCCAGCAGCTTGATTTGGGGCGGCCAAGAGACCCAGTACTTC.

This chain connects TRBV11-3 to TRBJ2-7; TRBD2 matches at 14 bases. The CDR3 length is 15 residues. In germline, CDR1 is SGHNT, CDR2 YENEEA. The ends lost 6 bases at V and 6 bases at J; junction bases unmatched: 7. The CDR3 spells CASRGLAGAFSEQYF. The CDR3 DNA is TGTGCCAGCAGGGGACTAGCGGGAGCGTTCTCCGAGCAGTACTTC.

The V call is TRBV11-2, the J call TRBJ2-1, with D perhaps TRBD2 (5 bases). The CDR3 loop spans 13 amino acids. Trimming shortened V by 5 bases and J by 5 bases, and 10 bases separated the two germline ends. The V gene's germline CDR1 is SGHAT and CDR2 FQNNGV. The CDR3 region is CASSPKLDNEQFF. CDR3 coding DNA: TGTGCCAGCAGCCCAAAACTAGACAATGAGCAGTTCTTC.

The chain links TRBV10-1 to TRBJ2-5; unclear D gene. The CDR3 is 13 amino acids. Per germline, CDR1 WNHNN and CDR2 SYGVQD (reference sequence). V was cut by 8 bases and J by 4 bases, with 14 bases left in between. The CDR3 loop reads CASSMMVGETQYF. The CDR3 nucleotides are TGCGCCAGCTCAATGATGGTGGGAGAGACCCAGTACTTC.

This rearrangement joins TRBV7-2 to TRBJ2-7; D unclear. V lost 4 bases and J 6 bases, leaving 13 bases between the germline ends. This CDR3 has 13 amino acids. The germline gives CDR1 SGHTA, CDR2 FQGNSA. The CDR3: CASSSGYKGEQYF. The CDR3 nucleotides read TGTGCCAGCAGCTCTGGCTATAAGGGCGAGCAGTACTTC.

The rearrangement joins TRBV28 to TRBJ2-7; maybe TRBD2 (5 bases). This CDR3 region has 15 residues. V was clipped by 3 bases and J by 0 bases, with 12 bases between them. Per germline, CDR1 MDHEN and CDR2 SYDVKM. The CDR3 protein is CASSFQTRGSYEQYF. The CDR3 DNA is TGTGCCAGCAGTTTCCAGACCCGGGGCTCCTACGAGCAGTACTTC.

This clone was seen once. CDR3 protein: CASSPGGYEQYF. CDR3 DNA sequence: TGTGCCAGCAGCCCCGGGGGCTACGAGCAGTACTTC. The chain joins TRBV6-5 to TRBJ2-7; the D gene is possibly TRBD2 (6 bases). Trimming stripped 6 bases from V and 3 bases from J, with 9 bases between. The CDR3 consists of 12 residues. CDR1 is MNHEY and CDR2 is SVGAGI in the germline V gene.

The chain carries TRBV5-4 and TRBJ2-5, with D uncertain. CDR3 size: 11 residues. Trimming shortened V by 3 bases and J by 1 base, and 1 base separated the two germline ends. Germline lookup yields CDR1 SGHNT and CDR2 YYREEE (reference sequence). The CDR3 spells CASSSQETQYF. The CDR3 DNA reads as TGTGCCAGCAGCTCCCAAGAGACCCAGTACTTC. Complete variable domain (other parts from reference TRBV5-4 and TRBJ2-5): ETGVTQSPTHLIKTRGQQVTLRCSSQSGHNTVSWYQQALGQGPQFIFQYYREEENGRGNFPPRFSGLQFPNYSSELNVNALELDDSALYLCASSSQETQYFGPGTRLLVL.

This clone was detected only a few times. The V call is TRBV5-1, the J call TRBJ2-1; 8 bases fit TRBD2. This CDR3 has 12 residues. Trimming at V came to 4 bases and at J to 10 bases, leaving 4 bases not matched to a gene. The germline V gene encodes CDR1 SGHRS and CDR2 YFSETQ. CDR3: CASSDSGAEQFF. Written as DNA, the CDR3 is TGCGCCAGCAGCGATAGCGGGGCCGAGCAGTTCTTC.

The V and J genes are TRBV13 and TRBJ2-1, with D maybe TRBD2 (6 bases). The CDR3 is 14 amino acids. Between the trimmed V and J ends, which lost 3 bases and 9 bases, there was a span of 15 bases. In germline, CDR1 is PRHDT, CDR2 FYEKMQ (reference sequence). In nucleotides, the CDR3 is TGTGCCAGCAGCTTCGTCCGGGAGCTAAGTGAGCAGTTCTTC. Encoded protein: CASSFVRELSEQFF.

This chain uses TRBV15 with TRBJ2-6; D possibly uses TRBD1 or TRBD2 (5 bases each). The CDR3 sequence is 15 residues long. The V end was cut by 1 base, the J end by 4 bases, with 8 bases between. The germline V gene encodes CDR1 LNHNV and CDR2 YYDKDF (reference sequence). The CDR3 DNA is TGTGCCACCAGCAGAGCAGGGAGAGGGGCCAACGTCCTGACTTTC. Its translation is CATSRAGRGANVLTF.

This chain joins TRBV5-1 and TRBJ2-5; 12 bases agree with TRBD2. The CDR3 length is 16 residues. CDR1 is SGHRS and CDR2 is YFSETQ in the germline V gene. J lost 4 bases, V lost 4 bases, and 8 bases had no gene match. The CDR3 DNA follows: TGCGCCAGCAGCCCCTCTAGCGGGAGGGCCGTAGAGACCCAGTACTTC. Translating it yields CASSPSSGRAVETQYF.

This chain uses TRBV30 with TRBJ2-1; a weak D match, TRBD2 (6 bases). The germline gives CDR1 GTSNPN, CDR2 SVGIG (reference sequence). V lost 2 bases and J lost 7, with 24 bases in between. This CDR3 is built from 17 residues. The CDR3 sequence: CAWSPDRLGLGGNEQFF. In DNA form, the CDR3 reads TGTGCCTGGAGTCCAGACCGATTGGGACTGGGAGGTAATGAGCAGTTCTTC.

V gene TRBV7-7 combines with J gene TRBJ1-4; 8 positions agree with TRBD1. Germline CDR1 is SSHAT and CDR2 is FNYEAQ (reference sequence). The CDR3 spans 16 residues. V trimming: 3 bases; J trimming: 5 bases; junction bases outside the gene matches: 8. The CDR3 spells CASSFPGGRKNEKLFF. In DNA form, the CDR3 reads TGTGCCAGCAGCTTTCCAGGGGGCCGAAAAAATGAAAAACTGTTTTTT.

The gene calls are TRBV2 and TRBJ1-2, with unresolved D. V dropped 4 bases and J dropped 0 bases, with 9 bases sitting between them. The germline gives CDR1 SNHLY, CDR2 FYNNEI. The CDR3 has 14 amino acids. The CDR3 region has the DNA TGTGCCAGCAGTGGGAGGTCCGCTAACTATGGCTACACCTTC. Translating it yields CASSGRSANYGYTF.